The next 28 T cell receptor beta chains were all read from a single sample in a study of T-cell memory formation after mild COVID-19. TCRdb reprocessed the 5' RACE reads with MiXCR, giving one entry per CDR3 protein. This table holds under 250,000 distinct CDR3 sequences, 15% found once. Sequencing used PBMCs or a T cell subset sorted from them (not recorded which). These receptors all come from an adult woman who had mild COVID-19 (a few samples of this study predate the infection). Cell type and time point are not known.

The table lists this clonotype with a count of one. This sequence joins TRBV7-9 and TRBJ1-1; TRBD1 might be the D (5 bases). V shed 6 bases and J shed 1 base, with 15 bases lying between them. This CDR3 is 15 amino acids long. Germline V gives CDR1 SEHNR, CDR2 FQNEAQ (reference sequence). The CDR3 bases are TGTGCCAGCAGGTACCCAGGGTCGCAGAACACTGAAGCTTTCTTT. It is translated as CASRYPGSQNTEAFF.

V and J are TRBV20-1 and TRBJ1-5; 7 bases fit TRBD1. This CDR3 has 14 residues. V trimming: 5 bases; J trimming: 2 bases; junction bases outside the gene matches: 6. Looked up from germline, CDR1 is DFQATT and CDR2 is SNEGSKA (reference sequence). This chain's CDR3 is CSADRATGNQPQHF. CDR3 sequence (DNA): TGCAGTGCTGACAGGGCGACGGGCAATCAGCCCCAGCATTTT.

The DNA for the CDR3 is TGTGCCAGTAATGGGGGTCTCGAAGCTTTCTTT. This encodes CASNGGLEAFF. V and J are TRBV19 and TRBJ1-1; tentative D call: TRBD1 (5 bases). The CDR3 totals 11 residues. The V gene's germline CDR1 is LNHDA and CDR2 SQIVND (reference sequence). Between the trimmed V and J ends, which lost 7 bases and 8 bases, there was a span of 11 bases.

This clonotype was counted ten times or more. This chain uses TRBV5-1 with TRBJ2-2, with D maybe TRBD1 (6 bases). Germline V gene data show CDR1 as SGHRS and CDR2 as YFSETQ. The CDR3 has 14 residues. Trimming stripped 3 bases from V and 6 bases from J, with 12 bases between. CDR3 coding DNA: TGCGCCAGCAGCTACCGGCCAGGGGCCGGGGAGCTGTTTTTT. This gives the protein CASSYRPGAGELFF.

The chain joins TRBV6-5 to TRBJ1-6, with D unresolved. Trimming took 1 base from V and 7 from J, leaving 11 bases between them. CDR3 length: 15 residues. CDR1 MNHEY and CDR2 SVGAGI come from the germline V gene. The CDR3, as DNA: TGTGCCAGCAGTTACTTCCGGGCCACAAATTCACCCCTCCACTTT. Its translation is CASSYFRATNSPLHF.

This chain joins TRBV2 and TRBJ1-2; no clear D. V was cut by 4 bases and J by 4 bases, with 10 bases left in between. The CDR3 is 13 amino acids. CDR1 is SNHLY, CDR2 FYNNEI, per germline. Here the CDR3 reads CASSGNNLYGYTF. In nucleotides, the CDR3 is TGTGCCAGCAGTGGTAACAACCTCTATGGCTACACCTTC.

This clonotype was detected many times. The chain couples TRBV6-6 to TRBJ2-1, with D perhaps given as TRBD1 or TRBD2 (7 bases each). Per germline, CDR1 MNHNY and CDR2 SVGAGI (reference sequence). The CDR3 covers 14 residues. Between the trimmed V and J ends, which lost 2 bases and 6 bases, there was a span of 11 bases. The CDR3 coding sequence is TGTGCCAGCAGTTACCCAGGGGGGGGCAATGAGCAGTTCTTC. It translates to CASSYPGGGNEQFF.

This chain joins TRBV5-4 and TRBJ2-5; 7 bases are a match to TRBD2. The CDR3 is 16 amino acids. V lost 7 bases to trimming and J lost 2 bases; unmatched junction nucleotides: 14. Germline lookup yields CDR1 SGHNT and CDR2 YYREEE (reference sequence). CDR3 amino acids: CASGPILRGEQETQYF. DNA of the CDR3: TGTGCCAGCGGCCCTATTCTTCGGGGGGAGCAAGAGACCCAGTACTTC.

V gene TRBV3-1 combines with J gene TRBJ2-3; 9 nucleotides align to TRBD2. V was clipped by 1 base and J by 6 bases; unmatched bases: 8. The CDR3 is made up of 16 amino acids. Germline values: CDR1 LGHDT, CDR2 YNNKEL (reference sequence). The CDR3 is CASSQVAGGTMDTQYF. CDR3 DNA sequence: TGTGCCAGCAGCCAAGTGGCGGGGGGGACCATGGATACGCAGTATTTT.

V usage is TRBV20-1 and J usage is TRBJ1-5, with a tentative D call TRBD1 (5 bases). The germline V and J ends were trimmed by 6 bases and 0 bases, with 18 bases remaining between them. This CDR3 is built from 16 residues. From germline, CDR1 is DFQATT and CDR2 SNEGSKA (reference sequence). The CDR3 nucleotides read TGCAGTGCACTCCGGGACGGCATCTATAGCAATCAGCCCCAGCATTTT. Translated, it gives CSALRDGIYSNQPQHF.

This clonotype was seen a few times. The V and J genes are TRBV5-1 and TRBJ1-2, with 8 bases lining up with TRBD1. V shed 4 bases, J shed 8 bases, and the junction held 10 bases outside the gene matches. The germline V gene encodes CDR1 SGHRS and CDR2 YFSETQ. The CDR3 totals 14 residues. The CDR3 region has the DNA TGCGCCAGCAGCCCTATGACAGGGGCGTCGGGCTACACCTTC. Translation: CASSPMTGASGYTF.

V and J are TRBV7-9 and TRBJ2-3; tentative D call: TRBD2 (6 bases). Germline V gene data show CDR1 as SEHNR and CDR2 as FQNEAQ (reference sequence). V gave up 5 bases and J gave up 0 bases, with 12 bases separating them. The CDR3 loop spans 15 amino acids. The chain's CDR3 is CASSRGTRSTDTQYF. The CDR3 nucleotides read TGTGCCAGCAGCCGCGGGACCCGTAGCACAGATACGCAGTATTTT. Using reference TRBV7-9 and TRBJ2-3 for the parts outside the CDR3, the full variable domain is DTGVSQNPRHKITKRGQNVTFRCDPISEHNRLYWYRQTLGQGPEFLTYFQNEAQLEKSRLLSDRFSAERPKGSFSTLEIQRTEQGDSAMYLCASSRGTRSTDTQYFGPGTRLTVL.

The genes are TRBV20-1 and TRBJ2-3; D may be TRBD2 (6 bases). Germline loops: CDR1 DFQATT, CDR2 SNEGSKA (reference sequence). The V end lost 0 bases, the J end lost 0 bases, and 13 bases lay between the germline ends. The CDR3 length is 16 residues. The CDR3 DNA is TGCAGTGCTAGAGATGTATTAGCGGCCAGCACAGATACGCAGTATTTT. This gives the protein CSARDVLAASTDTQYF.

V gene TRBV12-3 or TRBV12-4 combines with J gene TRBJ1-5, with 8 bases fitting TRBD1. The CDR3 has 16 amino acids. With 8 bases clipped from V and 6 bases from J, the junction kept 15 bases outside the gene matches. The CDR3 spells CASADRGPGLGQPQHF. The CDR3 nucleotides are TGTGCCAGCGCAGACAGGGGCCCCGGTCTGGGTCAGCCCCAGCATTTT.

V is TRBV24-1 and J is TRBJ2-3; D may match TRBD1 or TRBD2 (5 bases each). CDR1 and CDR2 (germline): KGHDR, SFDVKD. This CDR3 is built from 16 residues. With 5 bases removed from V and 6 bases from J, the gap between germline ends came to 20 bases. CDR3 nucleotides: TGTGCCACCAGTGGAATGAGGGGCCGAAGTGTGGATACGCAGTATTTT. This codes for CATSGMRGRSVDTQYF.

V gene TRBV7-2 combines with J gene TRBJ1-1; no firm D call. CDR3 length: 14 residues. V was trimmed by 5 bases and J by 0 bases, leaving 10 bases between them. The germline gives CDR1 SGHTA, CDR2 FQGNSA. CDR3 residues: CASSLPQVNTEAFF. The CDR3 bases are TGTGCCAGCAGCCTCCCCCAGGTGAACACTGAAGCTTTCTTT.

A few counts support this clonotype. Here the CDR3 reads CAGGGGGSLAEQFF. DNA for the CDR3: TGTGCCGGAGGGGGTGGAGGGAGTCTGGCTGAGCAGTTCTTC. The chain carries TRBV7-2 and TRBJ2-1, with D perhaps being TRBD1 or TRBD2 (6 bases each). This CDR3 contains 14 residues. CDR1 is SGHTA, CDR2 FQGNSA, per germline. Trimming shortened V by 11 bases and J by 9 bases, and 23 bases separated the two germline ends.

This clonotype occurred a few times. The chain is built from TRBV3-1 and TRBJ1-1; the D gene is possibly TRBD1 (6 bases). This CDR3 has 15 residues. CDR1 and CDR2 from the germline V gene are LGHDT and YNNKEL (reference sequence). Trimming removed 1 base at V and 5 bases at J, with 14 bases between. Here the CDR3 reads CASSQVSGARTEAFF. The CDR3 bases are TGTGCCAGCAGCCAAGTTTCAGGGGCGCGAACTGAAGCTTTCTTT.

The V call is TRBV19, the J call TRBJ2-7, with D possibly being TRBD2 (6 bases). CDR1 LNHDA and CDR2 SQIVND come from the germline V gene (reference sequence). V was shortened by 7 bases and J by 0 bases, with 10 bases between the two germline ends. This CDR3 contains 13 residues. CDR3 nucleotide sequence: TGTGCCAGTAACTCCGGGAGCTCCTACGAGCAGTACTTC. Protein: CASNSGSSYEQYF.

This chain's CDR3 is CASSPSDTRGEQYF. CDR3 coding DNA: TGTGCCAGCTCTCCTTCAGACACGCGAGGTGAGCAGTACTTC. The chain uses TRBV18 and TRBJ2-7, with unresolved D. Germline CDR1 reads KGHSH; CDR2 reads LQKENI. V lost 6 bases to trimming and J lost 7 bases, with 19 bases between them. CDR3 length: 14 residues.

CDR3 protein: CASSPPTSGRRTDTQYF. In DNA, the CDR3 is TGTGCCAGCTCACCACCGACTAGCGGGAGGAGAACAGATACGCAGTATTTT. The rearrangement links TRBV18 to TRBJ2-3, with TRBD2 matching over 13 bases. V lost 0 bases to trimming and J lost 3 bases; unmatched junction nucleotides: 3. The CDR3 is 17 residues long. Per the germline V gene, CDR1 is KGHSH and CDR2 is LQKENI.

This clonotype was seen a handful of times. This chain connects TRBV4-1 to TRBJ1-5, with D hard to call. This CDR3 comprises 15 residues. V was pared by 1 base and J by 5 bases, with 12 bases between. The germline CDR1 and CDR2 sequences are MGHRA and YSYEKL. The DNA of the CDR3 is TGCGCCAGCAGCCAAGTGGAGTTCCAGGATCAGCCCCAGCATTTT. Amino acids: CASSQVEFQDQPQHF.

The chain recombines TRBV6-2 or TRBV6-3 with TRBJ2-7; 9 nucleotides align to TRBD2. The CDR3 length is 15 residues. CDR1 is MNHEY, CDR2 SVGEGT, per germline. V dropped 5 bases and J dropped 4; count of bases not matched to a gene: 9. The CDR3 sequence is CASSDPGTSLYEQYF. CDR3 in DNA: TGTGCCAGCAGTGACCCGGGGACTAGCTTGTACGAGCAGTACTTC.

The rearrangement uses TRBV5-1 and TRBJ1-5; TRBD1 agrees at 7 bases. This CDR3 region has 16 residues. The J segment lost 0 bases and the V segment lost 7 bases, leaving 10 bases of the junction unmatched. From germline, CDR1 is SGHRS and CDR2 YFSETQ. In nucleotides, the CDR3 is TGCGCCAGCGTTACGGGGGACAGCCATAGCAATCAGCCCCAGCATTTT. Its translation: CASVTGDSHSNQPQHF.

The V gene is TRBV10-3, the J gene TRBJ2-5, with 8 bases that match TRBD2. Germline CDR1 ENHRY, CDR2 SYGVKD. CDR3 length: 16 amino acids. The J segment lost 5 bases and the V segment lost 4 bases, leaving 12 bases of the junction unmatched. DNA for the CDR3: TGTGCCATCAGTGGTAGCGGGAACGCGGCTGGGGAGACCCAGTACTTC. Protein: CAISGSGNAAGETQYF.

This clonotype is medium-sized in the sample. The chain uses TRBV5-1 and TRBJ2-7, with 11 bases matching TRBD2. The CDR3 is 15 residues long. The V and J ends lost 4 bases and 11 bases, in that order; junction bases with no gene match: 14. Germline V gene lookup returns CDR1 SGHRS and CDR2 YFSETQ. Written as DNA, the CDR3 is TGCGCCAGCAGCCCGGGGACTAGCGGAACACTCAGGGAGTACTTC. As protein: CASSPGTSGTLREYF.

The V gene is TRBV19, the J gene TRBJ1-1; D is ambiguous. Germline CDR1 reads LNHDA; CDR2 reads SQIVND (reference sequence). V lost 5 bases to trimming and J lost 3 bases, with 10 bases between them. The length of the CDR3 is 13 residues. Here the CDR3 DNA reads TGTGCCAGTAGTGGGCCCAGATACACTGAAGCTTTCTTT. Translated: CASSGPRYTEAFF.

A few counts support this clonotype. This chain joins TRBV4-2 and TRBJ2-5; 7 positions match TRBD2. Trimming at V came to 4 bases and at J to 5 bases, leaving 7 bases not matched to a gene. Germline-derived CDR1 and CDR2 are LGHNA and YNFKEQ. The CDR3 has 14 residues. Here the CDR3 reads CASSRTGGRETQYF. CDR3 in DNA: TGTGCCAGCAGCCGTACGGGAGGTAGGGAGACCCAGTACTTC.